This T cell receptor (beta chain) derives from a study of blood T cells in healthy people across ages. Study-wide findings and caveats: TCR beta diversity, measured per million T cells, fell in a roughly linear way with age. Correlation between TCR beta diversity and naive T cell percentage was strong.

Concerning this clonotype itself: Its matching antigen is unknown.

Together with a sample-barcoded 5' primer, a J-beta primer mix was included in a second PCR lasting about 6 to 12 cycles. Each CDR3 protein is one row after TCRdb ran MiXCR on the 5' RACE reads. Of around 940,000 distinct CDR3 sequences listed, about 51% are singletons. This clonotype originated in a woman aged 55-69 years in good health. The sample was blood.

Here the CDR3 reads CASSLAPGLAGEQYF. CDR3 in DNA: TGTGCCAGCAGTTTAGCGCCGGGACTAGCGGGCGAGCAGTACTTC. The chain combines TRBV12-3 or TRBV12-4 with TRBJ2-5; 12 bases agree with TRBD2. The J call may be in error: the DNA end matches TRBJ2-7 better. This CDR3 is built from 15 residues.